This passage covers 17 T cell receptor beta chains from one sample sequenced in a study of patients and donors after allogeneic stem cell transplantation. TCRdb recomputed calls from the RT-PCR reads with MiXCR, one row per CDR3 protein. The profile shows tens of thousands of distinct CDR3 sequences, 48% of them singletons. Input material: blood, either unsorted or a sorted T cell fraction (not recorded which). The receptors originated from a human donor who was either an allogeneic HSCT recipient or a stem cell or donor lymphocyte infusion donor (not recorded which). It is not recorded whose cells these are; they may come from a transplant donor.

The J gene is TRBJ2-1, the V gene TRBV20-1; D unresolved. The V end was cut by 6 bases, the J end by 9 bases, with 9 bases between. The V gene's germline CDR1 is DFQATT and CDR2 SNEGSKA (reference sequence). The CDR3 runs to 10 residues. The CDR3 nucleotides read TGCAGTGCCGCCGCTGGTGAGCAGTTCTTC. Translated, it gives CSAAAGEQFF.

This clonotype was picked up a small number of times. The rearrangement uses TRBV14 and TRBJ1-2; 8 bases are shared with TRBD1. The V gene's germline CDR1 is SGHDN and CDR2 FVKESK. Trimming at V came to 3 bases and at J to 3 bases, leaving 12 bases not matched to a gene. This CDR3 has 17 residues. CDR3 DNA sequence: TGTGCCAGCAGCCATACGACCTGGGGACAGGCAGACTATGGCTACACCTTC. Translated: CASSHTTWGQADYGYTF.

This clonotype showed up just a few times. The V and J genes are TRBV4-3 and TRBJ1-2, with D unresolved. CDR3 length equals 12 residues. The ends were cut back, 3 bases at V and 3 bases at J, with 5 bases in the middle. CDR1 is LGHNA, CDR2 YSLEER, per germline. CDR3 residues: CASSHYDYGYTF. The CDR3, as DNA: TGCGCCAGCAGCCACTATGACTATGGCTACACCTTC.

The rearrangement uses TRBV3-1 and TRBJ2-7, with D possibly matching TRBD2 (6 bases). The germline CDR1 and CDR2 sequences are LGHDT and YNNKEL (reference sequence). The CDR3 is 15 residues long. Trimming took off 4 bases at V and 1 base at J, with 14 bases between the two ends. The CDR3: CASSPASGSSYEQYF. The CDR3 bases are TGTGCCAGCAGCCCCGCCAGCGGGTCGTCCTACGAGCAGTACTTC.

The chain has TRBV12-3 or TRBV12-4 and TRBJ2-7; D uncertain. V gave up 3 bases and J gave up 0 bases, with 9 bases separating them. The CDR3 extends over 14 amino acids. CDR3 in DNA: TGTGCCAGCAGTTTTATGGAGAACTCCTACGAGCAGTACTTC. This translates into CASSFMENSYEQYF.

The chain joins TRBV20-1 to TRBJ1-3, with D unresolved. Trimming pared 6 bases from V and 5 bases from J, leaving 17 bases between. The CDR3 spans 14 residues. Germline V gene lookup returns CDR1 DFQATT and CDR2 SNEGSKA (reference sequence). The CDR3 here is CSAGETFTRNTIYF. The CDR3 coding sequence is TGCAGTGCAGGAGAGACCTTTACCCGAAACACCATATATTTT.

V and J are TRBV5-1 and TRBJ1-1; 8 bases fit TRBD1. This CDR3 comprises 14 residues. The V segment lost 4 bases and the J segment 5 bases; nucleotides outside the gene matches: 7. Per the germline V gene, CDR1 is SGHRS and CDR2 is YFSETQ. This chain's CDR3 is CASSVGQGRTEAFF. Here the CDR3 DNA reads TGCGCCAGCAGCGTCGGACAGGGACGGACTGAAGCTTTCTTT.

This rearrangement joins TRBV4-3 to TRBJ1-1; 8 bases align to TRBD1. Unmatched junction bases numbered 5, after V lost 0 bases and J lost 5 bases. Per the germline V gene, CDR1 is LGHNA and CDR2 is YSLEER. The CDR3 loop spans 15 amino acids. In DNA form, the CDR3 reads TGCGCCAGCAGCCAAGATAGGACAGGGAGGACTGAAGCTTTCTTT. This translates into CASSQDRTGRTEAFF.

This clonotype was seen a handful of times. J is TRBJ1-2 and V is TRBV15; D gene uncertain. V lost 3 bases to trimming and J lost 5 bases, with 10 bases between them. This CDR3 has 13 residues. From germline, CDR1 is LNHNV and CDR2 YYDKDF (reference sequence). This chain's CDR3 is CATSRDDTYGYTF. CDR3 DNA sequence: TGTGCCACCAGCAGGGACGACACATATGGCTACACCTTC. Full variable domain (rest looked up from reference TRBV15 and TRBJ1-2): DAMVIQNPRYQVTQFGKPVTLSCSQTLNHNVMYWYQQKSSQAPKLLFHYYDKDFNNEADTPDNFQSRRPNTSFCFLDIRSPGLGDTAMYLCATSRDDTYGYTFGSGTRLTVV.

This clonotype was found a few times. This rearrangement joins TRBV12-3 or TRBV12-4 to TRBJ1-2, with TRBD1 identical over 8 bases. This CDR3 is 12 amino acids long. V trimming: 6 bases; J trimming: 5 bases; junction bases outside the gene matches: 2. CDR3 DNA sequence: TGTGCCAGCAGCGACAGGGGATATGGCTACACCTTC. This codes for CASSDRGYGYTF.

This clonotype was observed a few times. The chain joins TRBV12-3 or TRBV12-4 to TRBJ1-2; D is uncertain. V shed 2 bases and J shed 2 bases, with 15 bases lying between them. This CDR3 is built from 16 residues. The CDR3 DNA sequence: TGTGCCAGCAGTTTAAGCATCCAAACAGCCAACTATGGCTACACCTTC. It yields the protein CASSLSIQTANYGYTF.

The chain couples TRBV5-1 to TRBJ1-1; the match to TRBD1 covers 10 bases. V was clipped by 4 bases and J by 5 bases; unmatched bases: 5. Germline loops: CDR1 SGHRS, CDR2 YFSETQ. The CDR3 length is 14 residues. The CDR3 region has the DNA TGCGCCAGCAGCCCGGGACAGGGGTGGACTGAAGCTTTCTTT. Residues: CASSPGQGWTEAFF.

The V and J genes are TRBV27 and TRBJ1-4; D uncertain. CDR3 length: 18 residues. Germline lookup yields CDR1 MNHEY and CDR2 SMNVEV (reference sequence). V lost 2 bases and J lost 1, with 17 bases in between. CDR3 region: CASSLKTPRLLTNEKLFF. The CDR3 bases are TGTGCCAGCAGTTTAAAAACCCCACGCCTACTAACTAATGAAAAACTGTTTTTT.

This clonotype came up a few times. The chain couples TRBV10-2 to TRBJ1-1, with D uncertain. CDR3 length equals 15 residues. Trimming stripped 5 bases from V and 0 bases from J, with 13 bases between. Germline CDR1 is WSHSY and CDR2 is SAAADI. The CDR3 bases are TGCGCCAGCAGTCCCCCGACACCCATGAACACTGAAGCTTTCTTT. Residues: CASSPPTPMNTEAFF.

This clonotype was seen a single time. Because the CDR3 is missing its conserved closing phenylalanine or tryptophan, this is likely a read error. The DNA is left out, because the CDR3 cannot be placed on it with certainty; the CDR3 is given as TCRdb lists it. The V and J genes are TRBV10-1 and TRBJ1-2; the D call TRBD1 from the table was never checked on the DNA. Germline V gene sequence: CDR1 WNHNN, CDR2 SYGVQD (reference sequence). From its first to its last residue, the CDR3 has 10 amino acids. The CDR3: CASRTALYVL.

In this sample, this clonotype turned up a few times. CDR3 residues: CASRPGQDNQPQHF. The CDR3 DNA reads TGTGCCAGCAGACCGGGACAGGACAATCAGCCCCAGCATTTT. The chain recombines TRBV6-2 or TRBV6-3 with TRBJ1-5; 8 nucleotides match TRBD1. The germline gives CDR1 MNHEY, CDR2 SVGEGT. V shed 6 bases and J 3 bases; nucleotides not matched to a gene: 4. This CDR3 comprises 14 residues.

J is TRBJ2-1 and V is TRBV27; TRBD1 aligns across 10 bases. The CDR3 totals 16 residues. Trimming at V came to 7 bases and at J to 4 bases, leaving 10 bases not matched to a gene. CDR1 is MNHEY and CDR2 is SMNVEV in the germline V gene (reference sequence). CDR3: CASTAGQGTSYNEQFF. The CDR3 nucleotides are TGTGCCAGCACGGCGGGACAGGGGACCTCATACAATGAGCAGTTCTTC.